These 30 T cell receptor beta chains share one sample of origin, sequenced in a study of T cell responses to AZD1222 COVID-19 vaccine. The table came from immunoSEQ multiplex PCR; TCRdb's copy has only in-frame clones and leaves some out. This sample carries fewer than 200,000 clones, 80% to 90% of them seen once, and the ten largest clones take more than 3.5%. The sequencing used peripheral blood, collected 28 days after the second dose of the MenACWY control vaccine. These receptors were taken from an adult who received the MenACWY meningococcal vaccine as a control.

The chain employs TRBV9 and TRBJ2-7, with 7 nucleotides matching TRBD1. The germline V gene has CDR1 SGDLS and CDR2 YYNGEE. This CDR3 region has 14 residues. V was clipped by 2 bases and J by 4 bases; unmatched bases: 6. CDR3 sequence reads: CASSVTGIGYEQYF. As DNA, the CDR3 is TGTGCCAGCAGCGTGACAGGGATAGGGTACGAGCAGTACTTC.

The chain combines TRBV28 with TRBJ2-2; TRBD2 might be the D (6 bases). This CDR3 region has 15 residues. From germline, CDR1 is MDHEN and CDR2 SYDVKM. Trimming removed 2 bases at V and 4 bases at J, with 11 bases between. The CDR3 here is CASSLRQGGTGELFF. The CDR3 DNA follows: TGTGCCAGCAGTTTACGTCAGGGAGGCACCGGGGAGCTGTTTTTT.

The V call is TRBV4-2, the J call TRBJ1-1; D uncertain. Germline V gene sequence: CDR1 LGHNA, CDR2 YNFKEQ. The CDR3 runs to 12 residues. V was clipped by 1 base and J by 7 bases, with 7 bases between them. CDR3 nucleotides: TGTGCCAGCAGCCAAGTGGTGGGTGAAGCTTTCTTT. Its protein product is CASSQVVGEAFF.

The chain carries TRBV11-2 and TRBJ2-1; tentatively, D is TRBD2 (5 bases). Between the trimmed V and J ends, which lost 5 bases and 0 bases, there was a span of 11 bases. CDR1 and CDR2 (germline): SGHAT, FQNNGV. The CDR3 length is 15 residues. CDR3 DNA: TGTGCCAGCAGCCGGGAAACCTCCTCCTACAATGAGCAGTTCTTC. Translation gives CASSRETSSYNEQFF.

The chain employs TRBV10-1 and TRBJ2-7; D is possibly TRBD1 or TRBD2 (6 bases each). The CDR3 is 13 residues long. V lost 5 bases, J lost 3 bases, and 11 bases lay in between. Germline V gene lookup returns CDR1 WNHNN and CDR2 SYGVQD (reference sequence). The CDR3 bases are TGCGCCAGCAGTCCCGGGGGCAACTACGAGCAGTACTTC. Protein: CASSPGGNYEQYF.

This clone was picked up one time. The chain is built from TRBV2 and TRBJ2-7, with unresolved D. Germline V gene lookup returns CDR1 SNHLY and CDR2 FYNNEI. Trimming took 11 bases from V and 4 from J, leaving 21 bases between them. The CDR3 contains 14 residues. This CDR3 reads CAYSAGRMAYEQYF. The CDR3 DNA reads TGTGCCTACTCGGCCGGCAGGATGGCATACGAGCAGTACTTC.

The chain combines TRBV7-9 with TRBJ1-1; D uncertain. This CDR3 region has 10 residues. Trimming stripped 2 bases from V and 8 bases from J, with 3 bases between. The V gene's germline CDR1 is SEHNR and CDR2 FQNEAQ (reference sequence). The CDR3 DNA reads as TGTGCCAGCAGCTTACACGAAGCTTTCTTT. Its protein product is CASSLHEAFF.

The chain joins TRBV12-3 or TRBV12-4 to TRBJ2-1; no reliable D call. Trimming removed 7 bases at V and 9 bases at J, with 10 bases between. The length of the CDR3 is 11 residues. The CDR3 spells CASTTEFEQFF. DNA for the CDR3: TGTGCCAGCACCACGGAGTTTGAGCAGTTCTTC.

This clone was observed once. V usage is TRBV7-8 and J usage is TRBJ2-3; either TRBD1 or TRBD2 may fit D (5 bases each). Trimming shortened V by 5 bases and J by 5 bases, and 8 bases separated the two germline ends. Germline V gene sequence: CDR1 SGHVS, CDR2 FQNEAQ. This CDR3 contains 12 residues. CDR3 in amino acids: CASSPGGDTQYF. CDR3 DNA sequence: TGTGCCAGCAGCCCTGGGGGAGATACGCAGTATTTT.

The V and J genes are TRBV28 and TRBJ2-1; D perhaps matches TRBD2 (7 bases). V was cut by 7 bases and J by 2 bases, with 15 bases left in between. Germline values: CDR1 MDHEN, CDR2 SYDVKM. CDR3 length equals 15 residues. The CDR3 bases are TGTGCCAGCACTCGTCGGGGGGCGACCTACAATGAGCAGTTCTTC. Encoded protein: CASTRRGATYNEQFF.

This chain links TRBV6-4 with TRBJ1-4; TRBD1 might be the D (5 bases). V lost 2 bases and J lost 13, with 11 bases in between. The CDR3 runs to 12 residues. Looked up from germline, CDR1 is MRHNA and CDR2 is SNTAGT. Written as DNA, the CDR3 is TGTGCCAGCAGTGACAGGGGCGCGCGACTGTTTTTT. Its translation: CASSDRGARLFF.

This clone has a single count. The V call is TRBV6-2 or TRBV6-3, the J call TRBJ1-4, with D possibly being TRBD1 (5 bases). The CDR3 spans 15 residues. The germline CDR1 and CDR2 sequences are MNHEY and SVGEGT. Trimming removed 2 bases at V and 0 bases at J, with 7 bases between. This CDR3 reads CASSYGTATNEKLFF. Written as DNA, the CDR3 is TGTGCCAGCAGTTACGGGACGGCAACTAATGAAAAACTGTTTTTT.

This clone was recorded only once. V and J are TRBV5-4 and TRBJ1-3; no definite D call. The CDR3 extends over 15 amino acids. Trimming stripped 0 bases from V and 0 bases from J, with 7 bases between. The germline CDR1 and CDR2 sequences are SGHNT and YYREEE (reference sequence). CDR3 residues: CASSLDPSSGNTIYF. In DNA form, the CDR3 reads TGTGCCAGCAGCTTGGATCCGAGCTCTGGAAACACCATATATTTT.

J is TRBJ1-2 and V is TRBV27; D remains ambiguous. V gave up 5 bases and J gave up 8 bases, with 21 bases separating them. This CDR3 comprises 15 residues. CDR1 MNHEY and CDR2 SMNVEV come from the germline V gene (reference sequence). The CDR3 region is CASSPQRASSGGYTF. CDR3 bases: TGTGCCAGCAGTCCTCAGAGGGCCTCATCGGGAGGCTACACCTTC.

The V and J genes are TRBV6-6 and TRBJ2-7, with 9 bases that match TRBD1. CDR1 MNHNY and CDR2 SVGAGI come from the germline V gene (reference sequence). V dropped 3 bases and J dropped 5; count of bases not matched to a gene: 5. The CDR3 covers 14 residues. The CDR3 is CASSYPDRGHEQYF. The CDR3 DNA is TGTGCCAGCAGTTATCCGGACAGGGGCCACGAGCAGTACTTC.

This clone was recorded a few times. V and J are TRBV29-1 and TRBJ1-2; possible D gene TRBD1, 5 bases. V was pared by 4 bases and J by 8 bases, with 11 bases between. Germline CDR1 is SQVTM and CDR2 is ANQGSEA. The CDR3 consists of 11 residues. CDR3 protein: CSVGSRDGYTF. DNA of the CDR3: TGCAGCGTTGGCAGCAGGGACGGCTACACCTTC.

V and J are TRBV28 and TRBJ2-1; the match to TRBD2 covers 9 bases. CDR1 and CDR2 from the germline V gene are MDHEN and SYDVKM. The CDR3 sequence is 16 residues long. The ends lost 8 bases at V and 4 bases at J; junction bases unmatched: 12. CDR3 coding DNA: TGTGCCAGCGCCTCGGGACTAGCCAAGTCTTACAATGAGCAGTTCTTC. Protein: CASASGLAKSYNEQFF.

J is TRBJ2-7 and V is TRBV6-5, with D perhaps matching TRBD2 (6 bases). The germline CDR1 and CDR2 sequences are MNHEY and SVGAGI. Deletions cut 6 bases from V and 3 bases from J, with 15 bases between. CDR3 size: 14 residues. The CDR3 sequence: CASSPGGWSYEQYF. DNA for the CDR3: TGTGCCAGCAGCCCCGGGGGTTGGAGCTACGAGCAGTACTTC.

The chain employs TRBV25-1 and TRBJ2-5, with 9 bases lining up with TRBD2. After removal of 6 bases from V and 2 bases from J, the junction contained 10 bases not matched to a gene. CDR1 and CDR2 from the germline V gene are MGHDK and SYGVNS. The CDR3 is made up of 16 amino acids. The CDR3 protein is CASSEPSAGGQETQYF. In nucleotides, the CDR3 is TGTGCCAGCAGCGAGCCAAGTGCGGGGGGGCAAGAGACCCAGTACTTC. The variable domain in full, with the rest retrieved from reference TRBV25-1 and TRBJ2-5, is EADIYQTPRYLVIGTGKKITLECSQTMGHDKMYWYQQDPGMELHLIHYSYGVNSTEKGDLSSESTVSRIRTEHFPLTLESARPSHTSQYLCASSEPSAGGQETQYFGPGTRLLVL.

This chain joins TRBV6-5 and TRBJ2-7, with 7 bases matching TRBD2. This CDR3 region has 15 residues. The trim removed 2 bases at V and 2 bases at J, leaving 6 bases unmatched. The germline gives CDR1 MNHEY, CDR2 SVGAGI. The CDR3 spells CASSYGGGLTYEQYF. The CDR3 bases are TGTGCCAGCAGTTACGGGGGGGGACTTACCTACGAGCAGTACTTC.

This chain connects TRBV4-1 to TRBJ2-3, with D perhaps matching TRBD1 or TRBD2 (6 bases each). The germline V gene encodes CDR1 MGHRA and CDR2 YSYEKL. V lost 4 bases to trimming and J lost 2 bases, with 22 bases between them. The CDR3 runs 18 residues. CDR3 in DNA: TGCGCCAGCAGCCTCGAGGAGGGGGACTCCCTCTCCACAGATACGCAGTATTTT. Translation gives CASSLEEGDSLSTDTQYF.

The chain is built from TRBV5-6 and TRBJ1-5; 7 bases are shared with TRBD1. Germline assignment: CDR1 SGHDT and CDR2 YYEEEE. V lost 3 bases to trimming and J lost 0 bases; unmatched junction nucleotides: 6. The CDR3 loop spans 16 amino acids. CDR3 nucleotide sequence: TGTGCCAGCAGCTCCACAGGGGTCTATAGCAATCAGCCCCAGCATTTT. This sequence encodes CASSSTGVYSNQPQHF.

This sequence joins TRBV28 and TRBJ2-1; 10 bases are a match to TRBD2. This CDR3 contains 14 residues. The junction had 8 bases not matched to a gene; V was cut back by 3 bases and J by 12 bases. The germline CDR1 and CDR2 sequences are MDHEN and SYDVKM. This CDR3 is CASSFPLAGVGQFF. As DNA, the CDR3 is TGTGCCAGCAGTTTCCCCCTAGCGGGAGTGGGGCAGTTCTTC.

The J gene is TRBJ2-7, the V gene TRBV7-2; D gene ambiguous. Germline values: CDR1 SGHTA, CDR2 FQGNSA. The CDR3 extends over 13 amino acids. Between the trimmed V and J ends, which lost 3 bases and 2 bases, there was a span of 8 bases. CDR3 bases: TGTGCCAGCAGCTTGGACGGAACCTACGAGCAGTACTTC. This sequence encodes CASSLDGTYEQYF.

The J gene is TRBJ2-2, the V gene TRBV28, with 10 bases fitting TRBD1. The CDR3 covers 14 residues. From germline, CDR1 is MDHEN and CDR2 SYDVKM. Trimming at V came to 10 bases and at J to 6 bases, leaving 8 bases not matched to a gene. The CDR3 DNA is TGTGCCATTAAGGACAGGGGGGGCCCCGGGGAGCTGTTTTTT. Translating gives CAIKDRGGPGELFF. The entire variable domain, with the rest obtained from reference TRBV28 and TRBJ2-2, is as follows: DVKVTQSSRYLVKRTGEKVFLECVQDMDHENMFWYRQDPGLGLRLIYFSYDVKMKEKGDIPEGYSVSREKKERFSLILESASTNQTSMYLCAIKDRGGPGELFFGEGSRLTVL.

V usage is TRBV10-3 and J usage is TRBJ2-5, with TRBD2 matching over 12 bases. Germline CDR1 and CDR2: ENHRY and SYGVKD. This CDR3 contains 15 residues. V lost 6 bases and J lost 2; bases outside the gene matches: 4. In DNA, the CDR3 is TGTGCCATCAGACGGACTAGCGGGATTCAAGAGACCCAGTACTTC. Residues: CAIRRTSGIQETQYF.

The V gene is TRBV11-2, the J gene TRBJ2-3; D is ambiguous. Germline V CDR1 and CDR2: SGHAT, FQNNGV. V lost 6 bases and J 6 bases, leaving 13 bases between the germline ends. The CDR3 sequence is 13 residues long. The CDR3 protein is CASSYATEDTQYF. DNA for the CDR3: TGTGCCAGCAGTTATGCTACGGAGGATACGCAGTATTTT.

In its sample, this clone was seen once. This chain links TRBV30 with TRBJ1-1; D is perhaps TRBD1 (6 bases). V gave up 3 bases and J gave up 1 base, with 6 bases separating them. Germline-derived CDR1 and CDR2 are GTSNPN and SVGIG (reference sequence). The CDR3 runs 12 residues. CDR3 sequence: CAWRGQNTEAFF. The DNA for the CDR3 is TGTGCCTGGAGGGGACAGAACACTGAAGCTTTCTTT.

This sequence joins TRBV4-1 and TRBJ1-1; D not certain. The CDR3 extends over 14 amino acids. Germline CDR1 reads MGHRA; CDR2 reads YSYEKL. The germline V and J ends were trimmed by 4 bases and 4 bases, with 13 bases remaining between them. The CDR3 loop reads CASSLPLRATEAFF. The CDR3 region has the DNA TGCGCCAGCAGCCTACCTCTCCGCGCCACTGAAGCTTTCTTT.

The J gene is TRBJ2-3, the V gene TRBV2; 9 positions match TRBD1. The CDR3 consists of 12 residues. Per germline, CDR1 SNHLY and CDR2 FYNNEI. The V gene end was trimmed by 9 bases and the J gene end by 4 bases; junction bases not matched to a gene: 2. This CDR3 reads CARDRGPDTQYF. DNA for the CDR3: TGTGCCAGGGACAGGGGTCCAGATACGCAGTATTTT.